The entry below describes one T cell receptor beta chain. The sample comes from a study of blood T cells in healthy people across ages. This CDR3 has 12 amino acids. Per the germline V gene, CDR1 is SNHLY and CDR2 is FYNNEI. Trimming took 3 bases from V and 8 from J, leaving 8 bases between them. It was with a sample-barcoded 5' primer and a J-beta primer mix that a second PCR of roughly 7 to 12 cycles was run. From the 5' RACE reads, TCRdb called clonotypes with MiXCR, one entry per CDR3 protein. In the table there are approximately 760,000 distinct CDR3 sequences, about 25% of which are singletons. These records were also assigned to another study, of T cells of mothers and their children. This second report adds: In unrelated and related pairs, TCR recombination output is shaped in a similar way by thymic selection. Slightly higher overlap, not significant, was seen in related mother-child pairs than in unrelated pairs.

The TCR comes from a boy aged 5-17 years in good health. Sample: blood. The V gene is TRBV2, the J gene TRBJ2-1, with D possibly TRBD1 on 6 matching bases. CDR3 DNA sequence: TGTGCCAGCAGTGAGACAGGCCATGAGCAGTTCTTC. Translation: CASSETGHEQFF.